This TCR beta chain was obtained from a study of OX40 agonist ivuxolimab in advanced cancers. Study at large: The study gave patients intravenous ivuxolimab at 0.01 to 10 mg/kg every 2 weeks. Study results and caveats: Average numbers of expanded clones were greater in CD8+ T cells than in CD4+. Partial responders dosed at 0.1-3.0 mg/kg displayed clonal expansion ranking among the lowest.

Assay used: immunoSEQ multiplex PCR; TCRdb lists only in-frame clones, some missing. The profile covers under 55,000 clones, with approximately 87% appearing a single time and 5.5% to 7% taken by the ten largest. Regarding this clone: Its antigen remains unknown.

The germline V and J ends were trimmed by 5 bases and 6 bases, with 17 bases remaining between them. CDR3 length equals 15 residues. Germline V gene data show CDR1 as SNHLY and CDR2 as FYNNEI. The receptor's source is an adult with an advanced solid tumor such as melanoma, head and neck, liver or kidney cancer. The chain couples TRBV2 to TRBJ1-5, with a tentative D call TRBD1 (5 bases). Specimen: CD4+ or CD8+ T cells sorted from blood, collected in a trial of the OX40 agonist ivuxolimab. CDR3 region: CASSTVGGGGQPQHF. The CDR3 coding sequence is TGTGCCAGCAGTACCGTCGGTGGTGGGGGTCAGCCCCAGCATTTT.